The T cell receptor beta chain under discussion was sequenced for a study of blood T cell repertoires in COVID-19. Study context: Material from acute and convalescent COVID-19 was sourced from the United States, Italy and Spain. Sample material is recorded as cDNA or gDNA derived from T cells, B-cell-depleted T cells, or PBMCs.

As originally analysed: Amplification from reference gene primers served as the basis for estimated nucleated cell counts. Clones were sequenced by immunoSEQ multiplex PCR, and TCRdb holds only the in-frame ones, with some missing. V and J calls and clone size are copied from that table; D and trimming were computed from the DNA. The data show about 260,000 clones, about 87% seen once. V was clipped by 7 bases and J by 6 bases, with 15 bases between them. Germline loops: CDR1 MNHEY, CDR2 SMNVEV (reference sequence). CDR3 length: 14 residues. Input material: peripheral blood. The sequence derives from a woman in her forties or fifties with acute or convalescent COVID-19. V is TRBV27 and J is TRBJ2-2; TRBD1 might be the D (6 bases). The CDR3: CASTSLTGPGELFF. The CDR3 DNA reads TGTGCCAGCACGTCCCTTACAGGGCCCGGGGAGCTGTTTTTT.